The source of this TCR beta chain is a study of shared clonotypes between healthy human individuals. TCRdb keeps only in-frame clones here, not all; method: immunoSEQ multiplex PCR. The sample holds 2.5 million or so clones, approximately 94% seen once. The germline V gene has CDR1 ENHRY and CDR2 SYGVKD. The CDR3 totals 17 residues. V lost 2 bases and J lost 7; bases outside the gene matches: 11. Input material: naive CD4+ T cells sorted from blood. The subset was: CD45RA+ positively selected. J is TRBJ2-1 and V is TRBV10-3, with 10 bases fitting TRBD2. The origin of this receptor is a man aged 18 to 29 in good health. DNA for the CDR3: TGTGCCATCAGTGAGAGGCAGGGACTAGCGATTAGGAATGAGCAGTTCTTC. This translates into CAISERQGLAIRNEQFF.